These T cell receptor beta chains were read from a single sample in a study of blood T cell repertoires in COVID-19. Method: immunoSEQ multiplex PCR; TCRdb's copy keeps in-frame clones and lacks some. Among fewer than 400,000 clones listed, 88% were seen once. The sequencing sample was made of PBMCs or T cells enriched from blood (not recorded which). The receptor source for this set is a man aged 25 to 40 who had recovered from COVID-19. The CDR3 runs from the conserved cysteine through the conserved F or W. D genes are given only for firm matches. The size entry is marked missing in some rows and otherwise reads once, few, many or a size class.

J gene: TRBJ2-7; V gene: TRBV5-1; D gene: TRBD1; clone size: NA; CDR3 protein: CASRKAGLGTGEQYF; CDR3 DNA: TGCGCCAGCAGAAAAGCGGGGCTCGGGACAGGGGAGCAGTACTTC
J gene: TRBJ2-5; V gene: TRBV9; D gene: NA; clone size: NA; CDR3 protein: CASSVEGGPPETQYF; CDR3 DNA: TGTGCCAGCAGCGTAGAGGGAGGTCCCCCAGAGACCCAGTACTTC
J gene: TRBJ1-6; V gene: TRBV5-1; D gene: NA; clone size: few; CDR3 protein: CASSLFGGNDSPLHF; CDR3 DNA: TGCGCCAGCAGCTTATTCGGGGGGAACGATTCACCCCTCCACTTT
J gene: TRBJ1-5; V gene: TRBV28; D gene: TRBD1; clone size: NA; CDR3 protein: CASTPGQGNQPQHF; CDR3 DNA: TGTGCCAGCACCCCGGGACAGGGCAATCAGCCCCAGCATTTT
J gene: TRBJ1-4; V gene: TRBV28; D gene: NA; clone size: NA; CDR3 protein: CASSAGRHNEKLFF; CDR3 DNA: TGTGCCAGCAGTGCGGGACGGCACAATGAAAAACTGTTTTTT
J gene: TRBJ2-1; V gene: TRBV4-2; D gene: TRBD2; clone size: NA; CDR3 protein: CASSRSRLAGGLSSYNEQFF; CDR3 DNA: TGTGCCAGCAGCCGCTCCAGACTAGCGGGGGGCCTCAGCTCCTACAATGAGCAGTTCTTC
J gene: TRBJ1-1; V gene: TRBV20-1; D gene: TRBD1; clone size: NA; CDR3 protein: CSASRQGRGNTEAFF; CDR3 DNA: TGCAGTGCTAGTAGACAGGGTCGAGGGAACACTGAAGCTTTCTTT
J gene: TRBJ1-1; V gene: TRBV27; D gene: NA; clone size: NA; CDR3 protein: CASSTWGVTEAFF; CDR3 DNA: TGTGCCAGCAGTACCTGGGGGGTCACTGAAGCTTTCTTT
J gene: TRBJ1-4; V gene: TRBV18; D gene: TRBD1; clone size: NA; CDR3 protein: CASSPMGTGGSEKLFF; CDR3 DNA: TGTGCCAGCTCACCGATGGGGACAGGGGGGAGTGAAAAACTGTTTTTT
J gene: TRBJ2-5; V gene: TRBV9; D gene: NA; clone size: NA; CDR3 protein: CASSVRGQETQYF; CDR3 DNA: TGTGCCAGCAGCGTACGGGGACAAGAGACCCAGTACTTC
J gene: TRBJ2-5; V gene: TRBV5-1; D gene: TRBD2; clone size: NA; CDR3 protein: CASSPGSGGARTQYF; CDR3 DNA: TGCGCCAGCAGCCCCGGTAGCGGGGGAGCTCGGACCCAGTACTTC
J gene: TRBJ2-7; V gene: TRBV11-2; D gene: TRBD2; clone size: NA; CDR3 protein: CASSYTSGGYYEQYF; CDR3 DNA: TGTGCCAGCAGCTACACTAGCGGGGGGTACTACGAGCAGTACTTC
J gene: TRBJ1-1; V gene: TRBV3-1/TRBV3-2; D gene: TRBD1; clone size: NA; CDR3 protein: CASSQSPGQGTEAFF; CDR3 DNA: TGTGCCAGCAGCCAATCACCGGGACAGGGGACTGAAGCTTTCTTT
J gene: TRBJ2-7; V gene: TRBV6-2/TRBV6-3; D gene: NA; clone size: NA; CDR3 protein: CASSYSSEQYF; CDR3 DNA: TGTGCCAGCAGTTATTCCTCCGAGCAGTACTTC
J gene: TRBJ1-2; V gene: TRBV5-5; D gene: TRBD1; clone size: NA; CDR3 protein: CASSLSRQGADYGYTF; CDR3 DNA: TGTGCCAGCAGCTTAAGTAGACAGGGGGCTGACTATGGCTACACCTTC
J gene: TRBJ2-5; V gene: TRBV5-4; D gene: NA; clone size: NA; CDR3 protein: CASSPRQAGDGTQYF; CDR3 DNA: TGTGCCAGCAGCCCACGACAGGCCGGGGACGGGACCCAGTACTTC
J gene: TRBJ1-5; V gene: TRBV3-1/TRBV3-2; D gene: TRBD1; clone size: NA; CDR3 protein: CASSQSPGQEPQHF; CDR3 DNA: TGTGCCAGCAGCCAAAGTCCGGGACAGGAGCCCCAGCATTTT
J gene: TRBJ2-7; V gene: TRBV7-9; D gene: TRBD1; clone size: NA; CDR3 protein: CASSLGTVYEQYF; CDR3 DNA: TGTGCCAGCAGCTTGGGGACAGTATACGAGCAGTACTTC
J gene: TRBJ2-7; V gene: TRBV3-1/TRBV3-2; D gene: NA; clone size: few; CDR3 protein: CASSQGLGGAYEQYF; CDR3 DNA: TGTGCCAGCAGCCAAGGACTTGGCGGTGCCTACGAGCAGTACTTC
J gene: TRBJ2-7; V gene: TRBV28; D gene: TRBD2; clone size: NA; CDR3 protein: CASSFLASGNYEQYF; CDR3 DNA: TGTGCCAGCAGTTTCCTCGCTAGCGGAAACTACGAGCAGTACTTC
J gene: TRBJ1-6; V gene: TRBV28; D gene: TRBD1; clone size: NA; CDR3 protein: CASSLGTGGSSYNSPLHF; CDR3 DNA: TGTGCCAGCAGTTTAGGAACAGGGGGAAGTTCCTATAATTCACCCCTCCACTTT
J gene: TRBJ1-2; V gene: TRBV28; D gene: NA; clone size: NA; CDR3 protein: CASSEDRGIRAYTF; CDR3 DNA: TGTGCCAGCAGCGAGGACCGGGGAATTAGGGCCTACACCTTC
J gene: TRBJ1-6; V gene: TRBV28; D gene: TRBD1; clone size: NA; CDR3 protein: CASRTGQGDSPLHF; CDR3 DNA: TGTGCCAGCAGAACCGGACAGGGGGACTCACCCCTCCACTTT
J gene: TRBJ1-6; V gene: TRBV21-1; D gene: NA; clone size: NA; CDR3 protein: CASSKEDNYNSPLHF; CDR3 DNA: TGTGCCAGCAGCAAAGAGGACAACTATAATTCACCCCTCCACTTT
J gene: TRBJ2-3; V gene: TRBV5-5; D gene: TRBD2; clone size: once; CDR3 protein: CASSLAVAGYRLGTDTQYF; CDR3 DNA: TGTGCCAGCAGCTTGGCCGTAGCGGGGTACAGGTTGGGCACAGATACGCAGTATTTT
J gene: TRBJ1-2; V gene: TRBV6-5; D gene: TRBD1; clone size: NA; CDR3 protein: CASSYLGGSGYTF; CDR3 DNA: TGTGCCAGCAGTTACTTAGGGGGCTCTGGCTACACCTTC
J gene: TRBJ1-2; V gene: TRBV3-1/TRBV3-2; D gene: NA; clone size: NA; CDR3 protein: CASSQEDARLLHGYTF; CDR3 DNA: TGTGCCAGCAGCCAAGAAGACGCGAGGCTTTTACATGGCTACACCTTC
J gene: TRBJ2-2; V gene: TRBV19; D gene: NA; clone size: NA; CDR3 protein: CASSIASGGELFF; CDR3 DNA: TGTGCCAGTAGTATAGCGTCGGGCGGGGAGCTGTTTTTT
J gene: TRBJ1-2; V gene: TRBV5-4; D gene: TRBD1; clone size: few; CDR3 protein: CASSGGGLYGYTF; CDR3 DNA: TGTGCCAGCAGCGGAGGGGGCCTCTATGGCTACACCTTC
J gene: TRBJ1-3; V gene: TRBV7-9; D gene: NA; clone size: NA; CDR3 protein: CASSLVGERTALGNTIYF; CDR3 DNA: TGTGCCAGCAGCTTAGTTGGGGAAAGGACAGCCCTCGGAAACACCATATATTTT
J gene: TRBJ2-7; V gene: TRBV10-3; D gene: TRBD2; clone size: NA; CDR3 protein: CAISESPGLAEEQYF; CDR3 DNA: TGTGCCATCAGTGAGTCTCCGGGACTAGCGGAGGAGCAGTACTTC
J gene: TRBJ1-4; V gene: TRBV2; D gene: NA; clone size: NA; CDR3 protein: CASSVQGATNEKLFF; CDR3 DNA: TGTGCCAGCAGTGTACAGGGTGCAACTAATGAAAAACTGTTTTTT
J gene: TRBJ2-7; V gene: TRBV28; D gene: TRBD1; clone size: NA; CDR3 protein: CASSRTGVSYEQYF; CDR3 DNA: TGTGCCAGCAGTCGGACAGGGGTTTCCTACGAGCAGTACTTC
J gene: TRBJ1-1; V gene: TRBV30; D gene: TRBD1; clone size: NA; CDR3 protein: CAWNPGQGKSTEAFF; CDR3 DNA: TGTGCCTGGAATCCGGGACAGGGAAAGAGCACTGAAGCTTTCTTT
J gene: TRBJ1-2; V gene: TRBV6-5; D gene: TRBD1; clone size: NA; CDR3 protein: CASSYGSETGYGYTF; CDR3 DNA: TGTGCCAGCAGTTACGGAAGCGAGACAGGGTACGGCTACACCTTC
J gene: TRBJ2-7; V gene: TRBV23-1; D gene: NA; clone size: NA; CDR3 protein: CASSQSSRSYEQYF; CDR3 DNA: TGCGCCAGCAGTCAATCCTCCCGCTCCTACGAGCAGTACTTC
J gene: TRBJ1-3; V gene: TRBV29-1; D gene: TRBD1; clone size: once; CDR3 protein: CSVGGQGASGNTIYF; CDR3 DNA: TGCAGCGTTGGGGGCCAGGGGGCATCTGGAAACACCATATATTTT
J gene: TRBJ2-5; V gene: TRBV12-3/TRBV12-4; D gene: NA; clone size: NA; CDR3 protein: CASSFSETQYF; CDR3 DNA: TGTGCCAGCAGTTTTTCGGAGACCCAGTACTTC
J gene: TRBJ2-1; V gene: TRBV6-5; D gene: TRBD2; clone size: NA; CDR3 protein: CASSLSGGDYNEQFF; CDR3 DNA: TGTGCCAGCAGTCTGAGCGGGGGGGACTACAATGAGCAGTTCTTC
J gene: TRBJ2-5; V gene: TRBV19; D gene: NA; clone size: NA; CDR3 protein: CASSFNRVGDETQYF; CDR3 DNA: TGTGCCAGTAGCTTTAACAGGGTCGGGGATGAGACCCAGTACTTC
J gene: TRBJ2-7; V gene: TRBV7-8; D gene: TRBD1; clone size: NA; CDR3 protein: CASSLRDRGAYEQYF; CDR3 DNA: TGTGCCAGCAGCCTCCGGGACAGGGGGGCCTACGAGCAGTACTTC
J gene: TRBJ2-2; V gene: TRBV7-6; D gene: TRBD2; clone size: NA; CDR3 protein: CASSSPSGGTNTGELFF; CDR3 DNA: TGTGCCAGCAGCTCGCCTAGCGGGGGGACGAACACCGGGGAGCTGTTTTTT
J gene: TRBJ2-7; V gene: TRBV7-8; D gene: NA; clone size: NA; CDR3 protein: CASSLGAQRSSYEQYF; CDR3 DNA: TGTGCCAGCAGCTTGGGGGCTCAGAGAAGCTCCTACGAGCAGTACTTC